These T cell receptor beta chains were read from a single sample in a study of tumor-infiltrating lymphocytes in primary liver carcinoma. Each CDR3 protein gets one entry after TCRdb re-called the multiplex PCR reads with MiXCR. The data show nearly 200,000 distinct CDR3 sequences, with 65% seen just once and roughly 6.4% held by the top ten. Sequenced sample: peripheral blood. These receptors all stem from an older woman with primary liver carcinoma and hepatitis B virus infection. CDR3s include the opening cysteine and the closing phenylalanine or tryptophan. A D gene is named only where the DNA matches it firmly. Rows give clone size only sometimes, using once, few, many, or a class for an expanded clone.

TGTGCCAGCAGTGACGCTTGGCGTTACGAGCAGTACTTC CASSDAWRYEQYF TRBJ2-7 many NA TRBV6-1
TGTGCCAGCAGCCAAGCGAGGGGCAGGGCCGCCAAAAACATTCAGTACTTC CASSQARGRAAKNIQYF TRBJ2-4 many NA TRBV14
TGCAGCGTCGGGAGAGGGGATAATTCACCCCTCCACTTT CSVGRGDNSPLHF TRBJ1-6 NA NA TRBV29-1
TGTGCCATCATCCGGGACTGGTACACAGATACGCAGTATTTT CAIIRDWYTDTQYF TRBJ2-3 NA NA TRBV11-2
TGTGCCAGCAGCCAAGATAACGGGGCCTCGAGCTACGAGCAGTACTTC CASSQDNGASSYEQYF TRBJ2-7 few NA TRBV4-2
TGTGACAGTAGCCAAGTCTCCTACAATGAGCAGTTCTTC CDSSQVSYNEQFF TRBJ2-1 NA NA TRBV14
TGTGCCAGCAGTCAACACCTCGGGACGGGTAACAATGAGCAGTTCTTC CASSQHLGTGNNEQFF TRBJ2-1 NA NA TRBV4-2
TGTGCCAGCAGCTTAGACGTGGGTAGAGATACGCAGTATTTT CASSLDVGRDTQYF TRBJ2-3 many NA TRBV11-3
TGTGCCTGGAGTGAGGACGGTCTCGCGGCTGAGCAGTTCTTC CAWSEDGLAAEQFF TRBJ2-1 many NA TRBV30
TGCGCCAGCAGCCTCCGGATAGCGGGTACCGGGGAGCTGTTTTTT CASSLRIAGTGELFF TRBJ2-2 NA TRBD2 TRBV5-1
TGTGCCAGCAGTTACGAGAAGGGCTCGGAGCCCCAGCATTTT CASSYEKGSEPQHF TRBJ1-5 many NA TRBV6-5
TGTGCCAGCAGCTACACAGGAGAACAGGCCTACGAGCAGTACTTC CASSYTGEQAYEQYF TRBJ2-7 many NA TRBV6-5
TGTGCCAGCAGCTTGAGGACTAGCGGGTTTAATGAGCAGTTCTTC CASSLRTSGFNEQFF TRBJ2-1 few TRBD2 TRBV5-6
TGTGCCAACAGCTCACCCGGGGGGCGTGGGAGTAACACTCAGTACTTC CANSSPGGRGSNTQYF TRBJ2-4 NA NA TRBV11-2
TGTGCCAGCAGCAGGAGACTAGCGGGAGGGCCGGGGGATGAGCAGTTCTTC CASSRRLAGGPGDEQFF TRBJ2-1 large TRBD2 TRBV11-2
TGCGCCAGCAGTGATGTGCCTAGCGGGAGGCGGGAGACCCAGTACTTC CASSDVPSGRRETQYF TRBJ2-5 many TRBD2 TRBV10-1
TGTGCCGCTCAGGGGACCCGGGGGACCCACGTGCAGACCCAGTACTTC CAAQGTRGTHVQTQYF TRBJ2-5 many NA TRBV6-1
TGCGCCAGCAGTCGCACCTCGGGCAATTCACCCCTCCACTTT CASSRTSGNSPLHF TRBJ1-6 NA NA TRBV5-1
TGTGCCAGCAGCTTAATGGGGTTGAGGGGCAGGGGCCGATATGAGCAGTTCTTC CASSLMGLRGRGRYEQFF TRBJ2-1 NA NA TRBV7-8
TGCGCCAGCACTAGCGGGATTGGAGTAGATACGCAGTATTTT CASTSGIGVDTQYF TRBJ2-3 few TRBD2 TRBV5-1
TGCAGCGTTGAAAGGTTACCGGGGACGGGCACCGGGGAGCTGTTTTTT CSVERLPGTGTGELFF TRBJ2-2 many NA TRBV29-1
TGCGCCAGCAGCTTGGGGGGACAGGGTCTCACAGATACGCAGTATTTT CASSLGGQGLTDTQYF TRBJ2-3 few TRBD1 TRBV5-1
TGTGCCAGCAGCCAAGTTTGGGGGCCTGAGGAAAAACTGTTTTTT CASSQVWGPEEKLFF TRBJ1-4 few NA TRBV6-5
TGTGCCAGCAGCTTAGGCCTAGCGGGACCCACAGATACGCAGAACTTT CASSLGLAGPTDTQNF TRBJ2-3 once TRBD2 TRBV11-3
TGCGCCAGCGGCCAGAAGAAGGGGGCGTATACGCAGTATTTT CASGQKKGAYTQYF TRBJ2-3 NA TRBD1 TRBV4-1
TGCGCCAGCAGCTCCATCTACGACAGGTTCTCCTACGAGCAGTACTTC CASSSIYDRFSYEQYF TRBJ2-7 NA NA TRBV5-1
TGTGCCAGCAGCCAAGAGTTAGCGGGAAACACCGGGCAGCTGTTTTTT CASSQELAGNTGQLFF TRBJ2-2 once TRBD2 TRBV14
TGTGCCAGCAGCTTGGCCTGGGGACAGGGACGCGCTGAAGCTTTATTT CASSLAWGQGRAEALF TRBJ1-1 NA TRBD1 TRBV11-2
TGCGCCAGCAGCCACGGCGACTGCATGAACACTGAGGCTTTCTTT CASSHGDCMNTEAFF TRBJ1-1 once NA TRBV5-1
TGTGCCTGGGGTGTAGTCCGGGGAGCCGGCAATCAGCCCCAGCATTTT CAWGVVRGAGNQPQHF TRBJ1-5 NA NA TRBV30
TGTGCCAGCAGCGACTCGGGAACCTCCTACAATGAGCAGTTCTTC CASSDSGTSYNEQFF TRBJ2-1 NA NA TRBV5-1
TGTGCCAGCAGCCACCCCTCCGCCGTATGGGCCCAGAGGTCCTACAATGAGCAGTTCTTC CASSHPSAVWAQRSYNEQFF TRBJ2-1 NA NA TRBV11-2
TGTGCCAGCAGCGCGGGACTTCGAGAGTTCTTC CASSAGLREFF TRBJ2-1 NA NA TRBV11-2
TGTGCAAGCATCTTAGGAGGGACACACACCGGGGAGCTGTTTTTT CASILGGTHTGELFF TRBJ2-2 NA NA TRBV11-2
TGTGCCAGCAGACCATCACCGGCCGCCTGGACAGTCGTCTTC CASRPSPAAWTVVF TRBJ1-2 few NA TRBV28
TGTGCCAGCAGTCGGACATGGATCGGGTCCTACGAGCAGTACTTC CASSRTWIGSYEQYF TRBJ2-7 NA NA TRBV5-6
TGTGCCAGCAGCCCCGGTGGGGTAGCGGGGTACAATGAGCAGTTCTTC CASSPGGVAGYNEQFF TRBJ2-1 many TRBD2 TRBV11-2
TGTGCCAGCAGCCCGTTTCCGGAACTCTACAATGAGCAGTCCTTC CASSPFPELYNEQSF TRBJ2-1 NA NA TRBV11-2
TGTGCCAGCAGTTACGGGGTGGCGGGAGCTAAGTATTTT CASSYGVAGAKYF TRBJ2-3 few TRBD2 TRBV6-5
TGTGCCATCGACGATTGGGGGGCCGAGCAGCCCCAGCATTTT CAIDDWGAEQPQHF TRBJ1-5 few NA TRBV28
TGTGCCATCAGAGACGGAGTATCGATGGATGAGCAGTTCTTC CAIRDGVSMDEQFF TRBJ2-1 many NA TRBV10-3
TGCAGCGTGGTGACAGGGAGCTCGGGTCAGCCCCTGCATTTT CSVVTGSSGQPLHF TRBJ1-5 NA TRBD1 TRBV29-1
TGTGCCAGCAGTTTCGGCGCAGGGAACAATGAGCAGTTCTTC CASSFGAGNNEQFF TRBJ2-1 many NA TRBV12-3/TRBV12-4
TGTGCCAGCAGTCAGGGACAGTATTCCTATGGCTACACCTTC CASSQGQYSYGYTF TRBJ1-2 many TRBD1 TRBV12-3/TRBV12-4
TGTGCCAGCAGCTTCCCTACTAGCGGGAGTTCACAAGAGACCCAGTACTTC CASSFPTSGSSQETQYF TRBJ2-5 NA TRBD2 TRBV11-1
TGTGCCAGCAGTTTGTCCGTAACTAGAAGACATCATGAGCAGTTCTTC CASSLSVTRRHHEQFF TRBJ2-1 NA NA TRBV12-3/TRBV12-4
TGTGCCAGCAGCTCCCGGGACAGGGTTGCTAATGAGCAGCTCTTC CASSSRDRVANEQLF TRBJ2-1 once TRBD1 TRBV6-1
TGTGCCAGCAGCTTCACAGGGACTAGCGGGGACAATGAGCAGTTCTTC CASSFTGTSGDNEQFF TRBJ2-1 NA TRBD2 TRBV11-2
TGTGGCACCTCAACGGGCTCCGGAAGCACCATATATTTT CGTSTGSGSTIYF TRBJ1-3 once NA TRBV11-2
TGCAGTGCTAGAGAATTCCGTGGGGGGCAAGAGACCCAGTACTTC CSAREFRGGQETQYF TRBJ2-5 NA NA TRBV20-1
TGTGCCGGCAGCCCCCCCCCAGGGAGTATAAACCCACCGAGGAAGAGCCACGAGCAGTACTTC CAGSPPPGSINPPRKSHEQYF TRBJ2-7 NA NA TRBV5-6
TGCGCCAGCGGCTTGGAGATCGGCGGGGGGCCCCTAAGGACCGGGGAGCTGTTTTTT CASGLEIGGGPLRTGELFF TRBJ2-2 NA TRBD2 TRBV5-1
TGTGCCAGCAGCTCTGCGGGAGTAGGGGATACAGAGTATTTT CASSSAGVGDTEYF TRBJ2-3 once TRBD2 TRBV11-2
TGTGCCAGCAGTCCCGGACTAGTAGGATACGAGCAGTACTTC CASSPGLVGYEQYF TRBJ2-7 many TRBD2 TRBV12-3/TRBV12-4
TGTGGCAGCAGACTGACCTATGGCTACACCTTC CGSRLTYGYTF TRBJ1-2 once NA TRBV6-1
TGCGCCAGCAGCTTGGAAGGGGTGGAGACCCAGTACTTC CASSLEGVETQYF TRBJ2-5 NA NA TRBV5-1